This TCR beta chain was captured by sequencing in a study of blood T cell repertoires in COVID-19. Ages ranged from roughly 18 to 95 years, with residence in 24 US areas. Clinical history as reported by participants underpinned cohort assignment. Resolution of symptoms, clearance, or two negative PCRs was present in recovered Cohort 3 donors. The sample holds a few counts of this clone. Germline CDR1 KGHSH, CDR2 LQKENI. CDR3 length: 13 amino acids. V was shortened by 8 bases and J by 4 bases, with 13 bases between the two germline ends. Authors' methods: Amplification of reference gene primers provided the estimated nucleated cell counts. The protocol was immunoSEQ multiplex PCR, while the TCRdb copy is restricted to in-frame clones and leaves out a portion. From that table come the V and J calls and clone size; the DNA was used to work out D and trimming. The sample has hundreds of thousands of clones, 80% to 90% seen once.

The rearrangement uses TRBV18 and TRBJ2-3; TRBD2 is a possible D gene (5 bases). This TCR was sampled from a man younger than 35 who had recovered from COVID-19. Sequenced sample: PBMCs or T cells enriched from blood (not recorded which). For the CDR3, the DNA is TGTGCCAGCCTTGAATACGGGGCAGATACGCAGTATTTT. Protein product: CASLEYGADTQYF.